The entry below gives a single T cell receptor (beta chain) sequence along with its context. The sample is drawn from a study of blood T cell repertoires in COVID-19. About the study: Samples taken during acute and convalescent COVID-19 were collected in the United States, Italy and Spain. Nucleic acid was either cDNA or gDNA, and it came from T cells, B-cell-depleted T cells, or PBMCs.

The CDR3 spans 12 residues. Deletions cut 7 bases from V and 3 bases from J, with 12 bases between. Germline CDR1 reads SQVTM; CDR2 reads ANQGSEA. Cohort placement rested on clinical history that participants reported themselves. Original data processing: It was from reference gene primer amplification that nucleated cell counts were estimated. Here immunoSEQ multiplex PCR was the method, and the copy in TCRdb shows in-frame clones only, minus some. That table supplies the V and J calls and clone size; D and trimming were determined from the DNA. The data contain fewer than 350,000 clones, 90% of them seen just once; the ten biggest clones take up approximately 1.5%.

The TCR comes from a young woman with acute COVID-19. The material sequenced was PBMCs or T cells enriched from blood (not recorded which). V gene TRBV29-1 combines with J gene TRBJ1-2; unclear D gene. As DNA, the CDR3 is TGCAGCGGTGGAGACATAGACTATGGCTACACCTTC. Amino acids: CSGGDIDYGYTF.